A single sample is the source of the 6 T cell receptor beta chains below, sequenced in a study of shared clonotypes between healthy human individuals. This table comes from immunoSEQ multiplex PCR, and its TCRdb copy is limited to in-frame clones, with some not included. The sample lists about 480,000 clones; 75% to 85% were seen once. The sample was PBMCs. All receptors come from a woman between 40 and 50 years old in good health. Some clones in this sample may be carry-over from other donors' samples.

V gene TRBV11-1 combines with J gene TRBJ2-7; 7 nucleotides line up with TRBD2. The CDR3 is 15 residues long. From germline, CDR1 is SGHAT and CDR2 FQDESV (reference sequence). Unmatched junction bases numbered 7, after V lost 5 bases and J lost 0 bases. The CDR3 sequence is CASSGGLGTSYEQYF. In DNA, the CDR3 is TGTGCCAGCAGCGGCGGACTAGGTACCTCCTACGAGCAGTACTTC.

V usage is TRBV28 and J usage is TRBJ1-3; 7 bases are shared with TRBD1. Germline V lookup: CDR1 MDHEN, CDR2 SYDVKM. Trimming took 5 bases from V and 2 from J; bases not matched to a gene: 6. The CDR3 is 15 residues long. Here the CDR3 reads CASSDDRVPGNTIYF. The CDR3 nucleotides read TGTGCCAGCAGTGATGACAGGGTCCCTGGAAACACCATATATTTT.

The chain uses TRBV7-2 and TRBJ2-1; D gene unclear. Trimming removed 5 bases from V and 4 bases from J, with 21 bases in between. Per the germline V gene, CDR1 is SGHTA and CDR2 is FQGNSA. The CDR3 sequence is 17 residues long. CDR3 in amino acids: CASSRPRDSQEYNEQFF. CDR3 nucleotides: TGTGCCAGCAGCAGGCCTCGTGATAGCCAGGAATACAATGAGCAGTTCTTC.

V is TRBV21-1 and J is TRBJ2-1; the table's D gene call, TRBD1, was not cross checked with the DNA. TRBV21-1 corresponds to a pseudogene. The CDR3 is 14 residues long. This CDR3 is CASSKTGQYNEQFF. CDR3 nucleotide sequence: TGTGCCAGCAGCAAAACGGGACAGTACAATGAGCAGTTCTTC.

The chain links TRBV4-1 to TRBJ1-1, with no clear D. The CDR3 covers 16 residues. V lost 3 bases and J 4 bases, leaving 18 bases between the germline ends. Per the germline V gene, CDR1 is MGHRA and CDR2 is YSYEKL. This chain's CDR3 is CASSHGILLDGTEAFF. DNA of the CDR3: TGCGCCAGCAGCCACGGTATCCTTTTGGACGGCACTGAAGCTTTCTTT.

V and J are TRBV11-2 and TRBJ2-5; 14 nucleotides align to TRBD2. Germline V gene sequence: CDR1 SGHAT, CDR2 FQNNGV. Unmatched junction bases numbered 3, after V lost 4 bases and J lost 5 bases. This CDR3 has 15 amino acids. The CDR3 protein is CASSSGTSGSETQYF. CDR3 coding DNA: TGTGCCAGCAGCTCCGGGACTAGCGGGAGCGAGACCCAGTACTTC.